This TCR beta chain was obtained from a study of shared clonotypes between healthy human individuals. Profiling relied on immunoSEQ multiplex PCR, and the TCRdb table lists in-frame clones only, not all of them. The table includes about 2.4 million clones, over 85% detected once. Per germline, CDR1 LNHNV and CDR2 YYDKDF (reference sequence). The CDR3 has 16 amino acids. The ends were cut back, 0 bases at V and 0 bases at J, with 12 bases in the middle. The chain combines TRBV15 with TRBJ2-7, with D maybe TRBD2 (6 bases). This receptor was obtained from a man younger than 35 in good health. Some clones in this sample may be carry-over from other donors' samples. The sample was naive CD4+ T cells from PBMCs. Subset reported: CD45RA+ positively selected. In DNA form, the CDR3 reads TGTGCCACCAGCAGAGATATTAGCGGTAGCTCCTACGAGCAGTACTTC. Its translation: CATSRDISGSSYEQYF.